These T cell receptor beta chains were read from a single sample in a study of T cell repertoires in cytomegalovirus infection. These TCRs are of unknown antigen specificity. TCRdb passed the reads through MiXCR, listing each CDR3 protein once. The sample shows 640,000 or so distinct CDR3 sequences, around a third of them seen only once. The sample consisted of cultured PBMCs, taken from culture after CMV antigen stimulation. These receptors all stem from a human donor in good health (CMV status not recorded). Some clones in this sample may be carry-over from other donors' samples. Each CDR3 is given with its conserved first and last residue. Fields, in order: clone size, D gene, V gene, J gene, CDR3 DNA, CDR3 protein. A D gene is named only where the DNA matches it firmly. Rows may omit the clone size; those that give it use once, few, many or a size class.

many	NA	TRBV12-3/TRBV12-4	TRBJ2-2	TGTGCCAGCAAGGTCACCGGGGAGCTGTTTTTT	CASKVTGELFF
NA	TRBD1	TRBV6-5	TRBJ2-7	TGTGCCAGCAGTCCCCCAGGGACAGGGGGCTACGAGCAGTACTTC	CASSPPGTGGYEQYF
NA	TRBD2	TRBV19	TRBJ2-3	TGTGCCAGTAGCTCTAGGACTAGCCACGATACGCAGTATTTT	CASSSRTSHDTQYF
NA	NA	TRBV19	TRBJ1-1	TGTGCCAGTAGTCCTTTTCCGGGGGAAGCTTTCTTT	CASSPFPGEAFF
few	TRBD1	TRBV7-9	TRBJ2-7	TGTGCCAGCAGCTTCTGGGACAGAGACTACGAGCAGTACTTC	CASSFWDRDYEQYF
few	TRBD2	TRBV28	TRBJ2-3	TGTGCCAGCAGTCCGTCACGGCGGCGGGAGGGAAAGGTTGGCTGGGCAGATACGCAGTATTTT	CASSPSRRREGKVGWADTQYF
few	NA	TRBV7-2	TRBJ1-6	TGTGCCAGCAGCTTAAGGGTGTCTGGATCACCCCTCCACTTT	CASSLRVSGSPLHF
NA	TRBD1	TRBV12-5	TRBJ2-3	TGTGCTAGTGGCTCCGATCCGGGACAGGGTACAGATACGCAGTATTTT	CASGSDPGQGTDTQYF
NA	TRBD1	TRBV4-1	TRBJ2-3	TGCGCCAGCAGCCGGACAGGGGAGGGACGTACAGATACGCAGTATTTT	CASSRTGEGRTDTQYF
few	NA	TRBV2	TRBJ1-5	TGTGCCAGCAGTGGATGGGATCAACAGCCCCAGCATTTT	CASSGWDQQPQHF
few	TRBD2	TRBV7-6	TRBJ2-1	TGTGCCAGCAGCTTGACTAGCGGGAGATTCGGAAATGAGCAGTTCTTC	CASSLTSGRFGNEQFF
NA	NA	TRBV5-6	TRBJ2-1	TGTGCCAGCAGCCTAAACCTGCGGGATGAGCAGTTCTTC	CASSLNLRDEQFF
many	TRBD1	TRBV7-2	TRBJ1-5	TGTGCCAGCAGCCCTAGACAGGGGTACGGCCAGCCCCAGCATTTT	CASSPRQGYGQPQHF
few	TRBD1	TRBV12-3/TRBV12-4	TRBJ2-5	TGTGCCAGCACCCCCGGATCCCGGGACAGGTGGTTGGAGACCCAGTACTTC	CASTPGSRDRWLETQYF
NA	NA	TRBV6-2/TRBV6-3	TRBJ2-3	TGTGCCAGCAGTTACTCGGTTTGGAGGACAGATACGCAGTATTTT	CASSYSVWRTDTQYF
NA	TRBD2	TRBV6-2/TRBV6-3	TRBJ2-5	TGTGCCAGCAGACGTGGACTAGCCTCCCTCCAAGAGACCCAGTACTTC	CASRRGLASLQETQYF
NA	TRBD1	TRBV7-9	TRBJ1-6	TGTGCCAGCAGCTTAGCGGGACAGGGCGGAAATTCACCCCTCCACTTT	CASSLAGQGGNSPLHF
NA	NA	TRBV6-5	TRBJ2-2	TGTGCCAGCAGTTACTCCGAGGAAACCGGGGAGCTGTTTTTT	CASSYSEETGELFF
NA	TRBD2	TRBV3-1	TRBJ2-3	TGTGCCAGCAGCTCACATCCGGGACTAGCGGGCACAGATACGCAGTATTTT	CASSSHPGLAGTDTQYF
NA	NA	TRBV12-3/TRBV12-4	TRBJ1-6	TGTGCCAGCAGTCCAGGATGGGAGAATTCACCCCTCCACTTT	CASSPGWENSPLHF
NA	TRBD2	TRBV11-2	TRBJ2-3	TGTGCCAGCAGCTTAGATCTTGCGGCTAGCGGGAGATCAGATACGCAGTATTTT	CASSLDLAASGRSDTQYF
few	NA	TRBV19	TRBJ2-3	TGTGCCAGTAGTACAACAGGGCCTGCAGATACGCAGTATTTT	CASSTTGPADTQYF
NA	NA	TRBV20-1	TRBJ2-7	TGCAGTGCCATTCAGAGCTACGAGCAGTACTTC	CSAIQSYEQYF